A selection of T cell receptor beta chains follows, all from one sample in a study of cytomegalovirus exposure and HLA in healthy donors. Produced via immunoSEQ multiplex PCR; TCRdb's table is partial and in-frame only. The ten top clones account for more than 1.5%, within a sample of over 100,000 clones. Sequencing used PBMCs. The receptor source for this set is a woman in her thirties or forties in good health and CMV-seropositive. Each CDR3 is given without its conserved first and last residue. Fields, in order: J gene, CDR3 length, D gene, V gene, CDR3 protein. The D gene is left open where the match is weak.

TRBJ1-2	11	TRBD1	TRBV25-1	ASSKTGTYGYT
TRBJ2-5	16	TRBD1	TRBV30	AWSLNLMTGWAQETQY
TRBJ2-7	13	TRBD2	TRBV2	ASSDYAGARYEQY
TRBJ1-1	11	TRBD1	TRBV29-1	SVASGGNTEAF
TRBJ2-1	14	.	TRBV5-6	ASSLVPGLATNEQF
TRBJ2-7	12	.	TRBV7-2	ASSLANRLDEQY
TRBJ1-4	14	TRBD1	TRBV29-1	SVEEGPGQANEKLF
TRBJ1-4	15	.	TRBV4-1	ASSQGGGAPTNEKLF
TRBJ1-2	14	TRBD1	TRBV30	AWTPGTGITRGGYT
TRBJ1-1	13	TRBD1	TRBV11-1	ASSFGQEGNTEAF
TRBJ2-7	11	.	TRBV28	ASSETLTYEQY
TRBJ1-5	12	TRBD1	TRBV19	AGGDRGKDQPQH
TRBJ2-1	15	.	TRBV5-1	ASSFVRTLTLYNEQF
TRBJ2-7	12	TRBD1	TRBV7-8	ASSWVGTDYEQY
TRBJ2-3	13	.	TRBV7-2	ASSLVGSPIDTQY
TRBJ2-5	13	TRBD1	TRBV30	AWSLGQGPTETQY
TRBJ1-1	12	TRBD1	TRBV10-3	AISETGEKSEAF
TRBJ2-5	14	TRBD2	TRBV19	ASSIVAGARQETQY
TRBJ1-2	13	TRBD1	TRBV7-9	ASSLRDRGEDGYT
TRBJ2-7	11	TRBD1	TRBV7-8	ASSPGTVLEQY
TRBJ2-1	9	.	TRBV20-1	SASIYNEQF
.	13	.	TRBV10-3	AISLGPGSTYEQY
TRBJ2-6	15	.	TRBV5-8	ASSLVGGSDGANVLT
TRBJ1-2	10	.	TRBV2	ASSIQTYGYT
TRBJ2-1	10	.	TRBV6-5	ASSYGSNEQF
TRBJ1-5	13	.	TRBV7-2	ASSLLTGSHQPQH
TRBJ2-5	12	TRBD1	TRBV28	ASSWTGGRETQY
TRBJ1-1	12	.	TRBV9	ASSPTGWYTEAF
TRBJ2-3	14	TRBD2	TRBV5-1	ASSLMLAGPTDTQY
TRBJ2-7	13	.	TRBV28	ASVQRRRLPYEQY
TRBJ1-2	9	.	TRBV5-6	ASSFFSGYT
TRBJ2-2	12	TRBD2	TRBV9	ASASGGATGELF
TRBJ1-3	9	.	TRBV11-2	ASSSLDTIY
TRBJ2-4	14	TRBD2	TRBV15	ATSSPLAGAKNIQY
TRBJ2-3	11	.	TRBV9	ASSVTSTDTQY
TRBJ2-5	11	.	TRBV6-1	ASSELFQETQY
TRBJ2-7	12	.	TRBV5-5	ASSHGQISYEQY
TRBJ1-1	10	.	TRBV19	ASSEGNTEAF
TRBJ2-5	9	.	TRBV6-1	ASSAQETQY
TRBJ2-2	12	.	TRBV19	ASSILLRSGELF
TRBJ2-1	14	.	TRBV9	ASSVGRGLGYNEQF
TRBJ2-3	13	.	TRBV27	ASSPVTRPTDTQY
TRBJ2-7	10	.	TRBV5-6	ASSLAAYEQY
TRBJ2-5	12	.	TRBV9	ALPQEGYQETQY
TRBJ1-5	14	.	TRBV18	ASSPSGPWSNQPQH
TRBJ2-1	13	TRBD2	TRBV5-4	ASSLGLAGVNEQF
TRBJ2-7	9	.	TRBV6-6	ASSPSYEQY
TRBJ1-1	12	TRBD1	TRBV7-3	ASSFRDRNTEAF